This passage covers 25 T cell receptor beta chains from one sample sequenced in a study of blood T cell repertoires in COVID-19. TCRdb's copy holds only in-frame clones and misses some; the assay was immunoSEQ multiplex PCR. The profile covers approximately 290,000 clones, with 75% to 90% appearing a single time and roughly 0.8% taken by the ten largest. Sample: peripheral blood. The receptors were sampled from a young man with acute or convalescent COVID-19.

J is TRBJ1-2 and V is TRBV12-3 or TRBV12-4; the D gene is possibly TRBD1 (6 bases). V dropped 6 bases and J dropped 4 bases, with 12 bases sitting between them. The CDR3 has 13 amino acids. CDR3 residues: CASRKTGFYGYTF. CDR3 DNA: TGTGCCAGCAGGAAGACAGGTTTCTATGGCTACACCTTC.

The rearrangement links TRBV3-1 (or the pseudogene TRBV3-2) to TRBJ2-7; 7 nucleotides line up with TRBD1. The CDR3 runs to 16 residues. Trimming at V came to 4 bases and at J to 3 bases, leaving 12 bases not matched to a gene. Germline loops: CDR1 LGHDT, CDR2 YNNKEL (reference sequence). As DNA, the CDR3 is TGTGCCAGCAGCCCCGGGACAGTCGAGGCTCGCTACGAGCAGTACTTC. Its translation is CASSPGTVEARYEQYF.

The V and J genes are TRBV28 and TRBJ2-1; TRBD2 matches at 13 bases. The CDR3 extends over 19 amino acids. The germline CDR1 and CDR2 sequences are MDHEN and SYDVKM. The V segment lost 3 bases and the J segment 8 bases; nucleotides outside the gene matches: 16. The CDR3 reads CASSFLSGTSGRAGDEQFF. CDR3 nucleotides: TGTGCCAGCAGTTTTCTTTCGGGTACTAGCGGGAGGGCCGGGGATGAGCAGTTCTTC.

This clone was picked up a small number of times. V is TRBV30 and J is TRBJ2-1; maybe TRBD1 (6 bases). V dropped 4 bases and J dropped 3 bases, with 10 bases sitting between them. This CDR3 contains 13 residues. Looked up from germline, CDR1 is GTSNPN and CDR2 is SVGIG (reference sequence). The CDR3: CAWTDSLYNEQFF. CDR3 in DNA: TGTGCCTGGACGGACAGCCTCTACAATGAGCAGTTCTTC.

The rearrangement links TRBV6-5 to TRBJ2-1; D ambiguous. The V end was cut by 6 bases, the J end by 4 bases, with 10 bases between. Germline CDR1 reads MNHEY; CDR2 reads SVGAGI. This CDR3 has 13 residues. In DNA, the CDR3 is TGTGCCAGCAGCGTAGACTTGTACAATGAGCAGTTCTTC. It is translated as CASSVDLYNEQFF.

The CDR3 region has the DNA TGTGCCAGTAATAACGGGGGAGGGGAGCTGTTTTTT. Translated: CASNNGGGELFF. This chain links TRBV19 with TRBJ2-2, with a tentative D call TRBD2 (6 bases). CDR1 is LNHDA and CDR2 is SQIVND in the germline V gene (reference sequence). CDR3 length: 12 amino acids. Trimming pared 7 bases from V and 8 bases from J, leaving 11 bases between.

This clone was recorded a few times. This chain uses TRBV5-6 with TRBJ1-5; TRBD1 agrees at 8 bases. Germline V lookup: CDR1 SGHDT, CDR2 YYEEEE. The CDR3 is 16 amino acids. The trim removed 0 bases at V and 4 bases at J, leaving 6 bases unmatched. The CDR3 region has the DNA TGTGCCAGCAGCTTGGCCTCGACAGGGGTAAATCAGCCCCAGCATTTT. Its protein is CASSLASTGVNQPQHF. The whole variable domain, remainder taken from reference TRBV5-6 and TRBJ1-5, is DAGVTQSPTHLIKTRGQQVTLRCSPKSGHDTVSWYQQALGQGPQFIFQYYEEEERQRGNFPDRFSGHQFPNYSSELNVNALLLGDSALYLCASSLASTGVNQPQHFGDGTRLSIL.

The chain has TRBV28 and TRBJ2-3, with D unclear. From germline, CDR1 is MDHEN and CDR2 SYDVKM. This CDR3 has 15 residues. V was trimmed by 5 bases and J by 0 bases, leaving 12 bases between them. CDR3 sequence reads: CASSPVRTSTDTQYF. CDR3 DNA: TGTGCCAGCAGTCCTGTAAGAACTAGCACAGATACGCAGTATTTT.

The rearrangement uses TRBV7-6 and TRBJ1-1; the D is unclear. Germline V CDR1 and CDR2: SGHVS, FNYEAQ. CDR3 size: 14 residues. Between the trimmed V and J ends, which lost 3 bases and 3 bases, there was a span of 11 bases. The CDR3 protein is CASSLSPLDTEAFF. For the CDR3, the DNA is TGTGCCAGCAGCTTGTCTCCGTTAGACACTGAAGCTTTCTTT.

The chain couples TRBV11-2 to TRBJ2-5; 11 positions match TRBD2. The CDR3 has 14 amino acids. CDR1 SGHAT and CDR2 FQNNGV come from the germline V gene. Unmatched junction bases numbered 1, after V lost 4 bases and J lost 3 bases. The DNA for the CDR3 is TGTGCCAGCAGCTCACTAGCGGGGGAAGAGACCCAGTACTTC. Its protein product is CASSSLAGEETQYF.

This clone was observed a single time. The chain links TRBV5-1 to TRBJ2-3; 13 bases fit TRBD2. V was clipped by 4 bases and J by 2 bases; unmatched bases: 10. The CDR3 is made up of 18 amino acids. CDR1 and CDR2 (germline): SGHRS, YFSETQ. The CDR3 spells CASSPGLAGDANTDTQYF. CDR3 sequence (DNA): TGCGCCAGCAGCCCCGGACTAGCGGGAGACGCGAACACAGATACGCAGTATTTT. Complete variable domain (other parts from reference TRBV5-1 and TRBJ2-3): KAGVTQTPRYLIKTRGQQVTLSCSPISGHRSVSWYQQTPGQGLQFLFEYFSETQRNKGNFPGRFSGRQFSNSRSEMNVSTLELGDSALYLCASSPGLAGDANTDTQYFGPGTRLTVL.

The chain combines TRBV30 with TRBJ1-2, with D possibly being TRBD1 (5 bases). The CDR3 runs to 11 residues. Germline V gene lookup returns CDR1 GTSNPN and CDR2 SVGIG (reference sequence). V lost 3 bases and J 4 bases, leaving 6 bases between the germline ends. In DNA, the CDR3 is TGTGCCTGGAGGACAGCCTATGGCTACACCTTC. Protein sequence: CAWRTAYGYTF.

This chain links TRBV30 with TRBJ2-7; TRBD1 matches at 9 bases. J gave up 6 bases and V 5 bases, and 2 bases lay outside the gene matches. Germline V CDR1 and CDR2: GTSNPN, SVGIG (reference sequence). The CDR3 spans 11 residues. CDR3 DNA: TGTGCCTGGGAGACAGGGGGCGAGCAGTACTTC. Translating gives CAWETGGEQYF.

This sequence joins TRBV30 and TRBJ2-1; D is undetermined. The V gene lost 0 bases and the J gene lost 7 bases, with 10 bases spanning the gap. The CDR3 consists of 13 residues. Germline V gene sequence: CDR1 GTSNPN, CDR2 SVGIG (reference sequence). The CDR3 region has the DNA TGTGCCTGGAGTGTGCTCGGGTGGAATGAGCAGTTCTTC. The encoded protein is CAWSVLGWNEQFF.

The chain employs TRBV10-1 and TRBJ2-7, with TRBD2 matching over 7 bases. CDR1 and CDR2 from the germline V gene are WNHNN and SYGVQD (reference sequence). The CDR3 is 14 residues long. V was clipped by 2 bases and J by 6 bases; unmatched bases: 7. CDR3 in amino acids: CASSEVLAGSEQYF. CDR3 bases: TGCGCCAGCAGTGAGGTGTTAGCGGGTAGCGAGCAGTACTTC.

The chain carries TRBV29-1 and TRBJ2-1; 7 positions match TRBD1. Trimming took 4 bases from V and 6 from J; bases not matched to a gene: 9. The germline gives CDR1 SQVTM, CDR2 ANQGSEA. This CDR3 spans 14 amino acids. The CDR3 DNA sequence: TGCAGCGTTGTTTACCAGGGGGTCTCCAATGAGCAGTTCTTC. Its protein product is CSVVYQGVSNEQFF.

V gene TRBV2 combines with J gene TRBJ1-1; TRBD1 matches at 9 bases. There are 16 residues in the CDR3. Trimming took 7 bases from V and 1 from J; bases not matched to a gene: 10. Germline values: CDR1 SNHLY, CDR2 FYNNEI. The CDR3 here is CASNRDRASPNTEAFF. In nucleotides, the CDR3 is TGTGCCAGCAACCGGGACAGGGCCTCACCGAACACTGAAGCTTTCTTT. Full variable domain (missing parts from reference TRBV2 and TRBJ1-1): EPEVTQTPSHQVTQMGQEVILRCVPISNHLYFYWYRQILGQKVEFLVSFYNNEISEKSEIFDDQFSVERPDGSNFTLKIRSTKLEDSAMYFCASNRDRASPNTEAFFGQGTRLTVV.

This clone is a singleton in its sample. The chain employs TRBV9 and TRBJ2-2; 13 bases align to TRBD2. The CDR3 runs to 15 residues. The J segment lost 5 bases and the V segment lost 3 bases, leaving 1 base of the junction unmatched. Germline V gene sequence: CDR1 SGDLS, CDR2 YYNGEE. CDR3 residues: CASSAGLAGTGELFF. In DNA, the CDR3 is TGTGCCAGCAGCGCGGGACTAGCGGGGACCGGGGAGCTGTTTTTT.

The chain carries TRBV30 and TRBJ1-2, with TRBD1 as a possible D gene (5 bases). Between the trimmed V and J ends, which lost 8 bases and 7 bases, there was a span of 17 bases. The CDR3 sequence is 12 residues long. Per germline, CDR1 GTSNPN and CDR2 SVGIG (reference sequence). CDR3 sequence: CAKERGWSGYTF. DNA for the CDR3: TGTGCCAAAGAGCGGGGGTGGAGTGGCTACACCTTC.

The rearrangement joins TRBV21-1 to TRBJ2-7; the tabulated D call, TRBD1, remains unverified against the DNA. TRBV21-1 is a pseudogene segment. The CDR3 is 18 residues long. The CDR3 DNA is TGTGCCAGCATCCTTCCGGGCAGGGCGTTCACCAGCTCCTACGAGCAGTACTTC. Its protein product is CASILPGRAFTSSYEQYF.

J is TRBJ1-5 and V is TRBV5-5; 9 bases are shared with TRBD1. Germline values: CDR1 SGHKS, CDR2 YYEKEE (reference sequence). The CDR3 runs 15 residues. V trimming: 0 bases; J trimming: 7 bases; junction bases outside the gene matches: 5. The CDR3 region is CASSLVGQGGQPQHF. The CDR3 nucleotides read TGTGCCAGCAGCTTGGTGGGACAGGGCGGGCAGCCCCAGCATTTT.

Concerning this clone itself: In this CDR3 the conserved last residue, phenylalanine or tryptophan, is missing, so a read error is likely. No DNA is shown, since the ends of the CDR3 on it are uncertain; the CDR3 is the one TCRdb lists. V gene TRBV2 combines with J gene TRBJ1-3; TRBD1 was called by the table and not checked on the DNA. The CDR3 is 12 residues long, ends included. CDR1 is SNHLY and CDR2 is FYNNEI in the germline V gene. The CDR3 reads CASSLGVGQVSG.

V and J are TRBV27 and TRBJ2-7, with TRBD1 matching 10 bases. The J segment lost 4 bases and the V segment lost 8 bases, leaving 2 bases of the junction unmatched. CDR1 and CDR2 (germline): MNHEY, SMNVEV (reference sequence). This CDR3 has 12 residues. DNA for the CDR3: TGTGCCAGCGGGACAGGGGCTTACGAGCAGTACTTC. Translated, it gives CASGTGAYEQYF.

V gene TRBV9 combines with J gene TRBJ2-7; 9 nucleotides line up with TRBD2. The germline gives CDR1 SGDLS, CDR2 YYNGEE. This CDR3 has 16 amino acids. Trimming removed 0 bases from V and 3 bases from J; junction bases left unmatched: 7. The CDR3 coding sequence is TGTGCCAGCAGCGTAGCTGTCAGCGGGGGGATCTACGAGCAGTACTTC. Encoded protein: CASSVAVSGGIYEQYF.

The V call is TRBV21-1, the J call TRBJ2-7; the table's D call, TRBD1, was not checked against the DNA. TRBV21-1 is listed as a pseudogene. The CDR3 consists of 17 residues. CDR3 region: CASSKPSPGQGSYEQYF. CDR3 DNA: TGTGCCAGCAGCAAGCCCAGCCCGGGACAGGGGAGCTACGAGCAGTACTTC.